One and the same sample provided the 17 T cell receptor beta chains below, sequenced in a study of blood T cell repertoires in COVID-19. Method: immunoSEQ multiplex PCR; TCRdb's copy keeps in-frame clones and lacks some. The table includes tens of thousands of clones, around 85% detected once. The specimen was peripheral blood. These receptors were taken from a human donor in a cohort sampled during active COVID-19.

The rearrangement links TRBV30 to TRBJ1-4; 7 nucleotides match TRBD1. The CDR3 extends over 14 amino acids. The trim removed 3 bases at V and 7 bases at J, leaving 8 bases unmatched. Germline values: CDR1 GTSNPN, CDR2 SVGIG (reference sequence). As DNA, the CDR3 is TGTGCCTGGAGAAAGACAGGGCGGGCTGAAAAACTGTTTTTT. Its protein product is CAWRKTGRAEKLFF. Supplemented by reference TRBV30 and TRBJ1-4, the full variable domain reads SQTIHQWPATLVQPVGSPLSLECTVEGTSNPNLYWYRQAAGRGLQLLFYSVGIGQISSEVPQNLSASRPQDRQFILSSKKLLLSDSGFYLCAWRKTGRAEKLFFGSGTQLSVL.

This chain connects TRBV7-6 to TRBJ2-3, with D possibly TRBD1 on 6 matching bases. Germline V CDR1 and CDR2: SGHVS, FNYEAQ. The CDR3 covers 15 residues. V was clipped by 5 bases and J by 0 bases, with 12 bases between them. In nucleotides, the CDR3 is TGTGCCAGCAGCGTGACAGGCCCTAGCACAGATACGCAGTATTTT. This translates into CASSVTGPSTDTQYF.

The chain employs TRBV24-1 and TRBJ2-1, with a possible D match to TRBD1 (5 bases). Germline CDR1 KGHDR, CDR2 SFDVKD. With 7 bases removed from V and 10 bases from J, the gap between germline ends came to 10 bases. This CDR3 has 11 amino acids. CDR3 nucleotide sequence: TGTGCCACCAGCACTAAGGGGGAGCAGTTCTTC. It yields the protein CATSTKGEQFF.

The chain links TRBV27 to TRBJ1-5; 7 bases are shared with TRBD1. V gave up 5 bases and J gave up 3 bases; unmatched junction bases: 7. Germline CDR1 MNHEY, CDR2 SMNVEV (reference sequence). The CDR3 loop spans 15 amino acids. The CDR3 DNA is TGTGCCAGCAGTATATTGGGACAGCTCAATCAGCCCCAGCATTTT. Translated, it gives CASSILGQLNQPQHF.

The rearrangement uses TRBV10-3 and TRBJ2-3, with 8 bases fitting TRBD2. The CDR3 has 12 residues. CDR1 ENHRY and CDR2 SYGVKD come from the germline V gene. V lost 11 bases to trimming and J lost 6 bases; unmatched junction nucleotides: 7. The CDR3 loop is CASSGGWDTQYF. The CDR3 bases are TGTGCCTCCTCGGGGGGGTGGGATACGCAGTATTTT.

The J gene is TRBJ2-3, the V gene TRBV7-9; TRBD1 matches 10 bases. This CDR3 comprises 15 residues. CDR1 and CDR2 (germline): SEHNR, FQNEAQ (reference sequence). The V and J ends lost 5 bases and 1 base, in that order; junction bases with no gene match: 3. The CDR3 sequence is CASSPGTGGTDTQYF. The CDR3 DNA reads TGTGCCAGCAGCCCAGGGACAGGGGGCACAGATACGCAGTATTTT.

The chain has TRBV2 and TRBJ2-3; 10 positions agree with TRBD1. CDR1 is SNHLY, CDR2 FYNNEI, per germline. The CDR3 consists of 18 residues. V shed 0 bases, J shed 4 bases, and the junction held 10 bases outside the gene matches. The CDR3 DNA sequence: TGTGCCAGCAGTGAAGCGCAGGGACAGGGGTCAAGGGCAGATACGCAGTATTTT. Its protein is CASSEAQGQGSRADTQYF.

The gene calls are TRBV5-8 and TRBJ1-5, with D possibly matching TRBD1 (5 bases). Germline V gene sequence: CDR1 SGHTS, CDR2 YDEGEE. The germline V and J ends were trimmed by 5 bases and 3 bases, with 12 bases remaining between them. CDR3 length: 14 amino acids. Written as DNA, the CDR3 is TGTGCCAGCAGAAGCCGGGACTTCAATCAGCCCCAGCATTTT. This translates into CASRSRDFNQPQHF.

The J gene is TRBJ1-6, the V gene TRBV30; the D is unclear. The CDR3 runs to 12 residues. Trimming removed 4 bases from V and 9 bases from J, with 10 bases in between. In germline, CDR1 is GTSNPN, CDR2 SVGIG (reference sequence). DNA for the CDR3: TGTGCCTGGAAAAGGGAGGTTTCACCCCTCCACTTT. It yields the protein CAWKREVSPLHF.

The CDR3 region is CASSLGVGAGRYEQYF. CDR3 coding DNA: TGTGCCAGCAGCTTAGGGGTAGGGGCAGGCCGCTACGAGCAGTACTTC. The V and J genes are TRBV11-2 and TRBJ2-7; D perhaps matches TRBD1 (5 bases). Trimming stripped 1 base from V and 3 bases from J, with 16 bases between. Per the germline V gene, CDR1 is SGHAT and CDR2 is FQNNGV. This CDR3 has 16 amino acids.

This chain connects TRBV5-5 to TRBJ2-2, with 9 bases that match TRBD1. CDR3 length: 15 amino acids. CDR1 and CDR2 (germline): SGHKS, YYEKEE (reference sequence). The J segment lost 6 bases and the V segment lost 2 bases, leaving 5 bases of the junction unmatched. The CDR3 is CASSFGTGLAGELFF. The CDR3 nucleotides read TGTGCCAGCAGCTTCGGGACAGGGCTCGCCGGGGAGCTGTTTTTT.

On this clone: This CDR3 is also generated by other DNA sequences in the sample. V gene TRBV20-1 combines with J gene TRBJ2-5; D unresolved. V was shortened by 1 base and J by 4 bases, with 4 bases between the two germline ends. The CDR3 loop spans 11 amino acids. Per germline, CDR1 DFQATT and CDR2 SNEGSKA (reference sequence). The CDR3 loop reads CSARAGETQYF. In nucleotides, the CDR3 is TGCAGTGCTAGAGCGGGAGAGACCCAGTACTTC.

This chain joins TRBV19 and TRBJ1-5; 8 bases are shared with TRBD1. V was pared by 7 bases and J by 3 bases, with 8 bases of the junction left unmatched. Germline CDR1 and CDR2: LNHDA and SQIVND (reference sequence). The CDR3 runs to 15 residues. As DNA, the CDR3 is TGTGCCAGTACTGAAACAGGGGGGGCCAATCAGCCCCAGCATTTT. This translates into CASTETGGANQPQHF.

This clone was seen more than once but under ten times. The chain joins TRBV6-5 to TRBJ2-7; D might be TRBD1 (6 bases). This CDR3 has 13 amino acids. Germline V gene data show CDR1 as MNHEY and CDR2 as SVGAGI. V dropped 5 bases and J dropped 2 bases, with 10 bases sitting between them. CDR3 in amino acids: CASSQTGPYEQYF. The CDR3 nucleotides are TGTGCCAGCAGTCAGACAGGACCCTACGAGCAGTACTTC.

This chain joins TRBV6-1 and TRBJ1-4, with D tentatively TRBD1 (5 bases). Trimming pared 2 bases from V and 8 bases from J, leaving 15 bases between. CDR1 is MNHNS and CDR2 is SASEGT in the germline V gene. The CDR3 is made up of 15 amino acids. The CDR3 here is CASSEIGVQGEKLFF. The CDR3 nucleotides read TGTGCCAGCAGTGAAATAGGGGTCCAGGGCGAAAAACTGTTTTTT.

The chain is built from TRBV30 and TRBJ1-1; D might be TRBD1 (5 bases). Trimming removed 1 base at V and 5 bases at J, with 5 bases between. The CDR3 spans 11 residues. Germline assignment: CDR1 GTSNPN and CDR2 SVGIG (reference sequence). CDR3 coding DNA: TGTGCCTGGAGTGGACAGACTGAAGCTTTCTTT. It specifies CAWSGQTEAFF.

The chain combines TRBV2 with TRBJ2-1, with a possible D match to TRBD2 (5 bases). The CDR3 extends over 16 amino acids. V lost 4 bases and J lost 2, with 15 bases in between. Germline values: CDR1 SNHLY, CDR2 FYNNEI. The CDR3 region has the DNA TGTGCCAGCAGTGGGTCGGGATTCCGAGCCTACAATGAGCAGTTCTTC. As protein: CASSGSGFRAYNEQFF. Full variable domain (missing parts from reference TRBV2 and TRBJ2-1): EPEVTQTPSHQVTQMGQEVILRCVPISNHLYFYWYRQILGQKVEFLVSFYNNEISEKSEIFDDQFSVERPDGSNFTLKIRSTKLEDSAMYFCASSGSGFRAYNEQFFGPGTRLTVL.